This paragraph reports one T cell receptor (beta chain). No antigen is known for it. This could be a read error, since a much larger clone is one nucleotide away. The receptor library was made with multiplex PCR. One-step amplicon PCR with EuroClonality-NGS primers was used to generate TRB libraries from about 90 ng genomic DNA. Sequencing of the TRB amplicons was carried out on Illumina MiSeq instruments using 2 x 250 bp version 2 chemistry. As for the original processing: IMGT/HighV-QUEST was used for primary TRB sequence analysis and V(D)J annotation. Repertoire diversity and composition were evaluated with VDJtools after removing nonfunctional clones and downsampling for comparisons between samples. TCRdb trimmed the raw reads at Q25, called clones with MiXCR and kept productive beta chains. All rows with the same CDR3 protein become a single entry with the most common DNA and genes. The V and J calls shown here were made by TCRdb, not taken from the authors' results. The sample contains about 470 distinct CDR3 sequences, approximately 20% of them found a single time. The top ten hold less than 70% of the sample.

The V and J ends are trimmed by 1 base and 2 bases, leaving 8 bases between them. The germline V gene (reference sequence) sets CDR1 to LGHDT and CDR2 to YNNKEL. There are 14 amino acids in the CDR3, from cysteine to phenylalanine inclusive. Only the CDR3 portion is preserved as DNA: 42 bases, with reading frame beginning at the first base. The sample belongs to a study of somatic reversion in DOCK8 deficiency (dated by TCRdb to 2020 to 2022). Regarding the research as a whole: The study compared T cell receptor beta repertoires of DOCK8-deficient patients, DOCK8-revertant patients and healthy volunteers. The study set out to investigate how, in DOCK8 deficiency, somatic reversion of pathogenic DOCK8 variants alters lymphocyte differentiation and function. The DOCK8-deficient patients included in the study had already been reported in previous work.

Overall study results and their limits: The source material for each sample, whole blood versus PBMCs, was not specified per sample in the methods.

For the TCR repertoire analysis, genomic DNA was extracted either from whole blood samples or from PBMCs. Samples were taken from a few DOCK8-revertant patients, and some of those patients were sampled at multiple time points. The sequence was obtained from a human donor with DOCK8 deficiency. The chain is made from TRBV3-1 and TRBJ1-2; D gene: possibly TRBD1, on 5 matching bases. Sequencing input: peripheral blood. The cell subset or site label for this specimen denotes: DOCK8-deficient patient with somatic reversion. This receptor has the CDR3 CASSQGGINYGYTF. The sequence in DNA is TGTGCCAGCAGCCAAGGGGGCATCAACTATGGCTACACCTTC.